A single sample gave rise to the 29 T cell receptor beta chains below, sequenced in a study of shared clonotypes between healthy human individuals. Naive CD8 cells were CD45RO-negative, positively selected for CCR7, excluding terminally differentiated effector memory CD45RA+ cells. Generated by immunoSEQ multiplex PCR, the TCRdb table keeps only in-frame clones and is missing some. The sample consists of about 2.2 million clones, more than 85% of them appearing once. Source material: naive CD8+ T cells from PBMCs. The receptors come from a man younger than 35 in good health. Some clones in this sample may be carry-over from other donors' samples.

J is TRBJ1-3 and V is TRBV5-6; D gene uncertain. Germline V gene lookup returns CDR1 SGHDT and CDR2 YYEEEE. The CDR3 contains 14 residues. The ends were cut back, 0 bases at V and 0 bases at J, with 4 bases in the middle. The CDR3 reads CASSLGTSGNTIYF. In DNA form, the CDR3 reads TGTGCCAGCAGCTTGGGGACCTCTGGAAACACCATATATTTT.

This chain joins TRBV7-9 and TRBJ2-7; TRBD1 or TRBD2 may be the D gene (5 bases each). The V gene's germline CDR1 is SEHNR and CDR2 FQNEAQ (reference sequence). The germline V and J ends were trimmed by 5 bases and 4 bases, with 12 bases remaining between them. This CDR3 region has 13 residues. CDR3 sequence (DNA): TGTGCCAGCAGCACGGGACGGATATACGAGCAGTACTTC. The encoded protein is CASSTGRIYEQYF.

This chain uses TRBV6-1 with TRBJ2-3; maybe TRBD1 (5 bases). Trimming shortened V by 4 bases and J by 1 base, and 18 bases separated the two germline ends. CDR3 length: 17 amino acids. CDR1 MNHNS and CDR2 SASEGT come from the germline V gene. The CDR3: CASSAPTGPKGTDTQYF. The CDR3 nucleotides read TGTGCCAGCAGTGCGCCCACAGGCCCTAAGGGCACAGATACGCAGTATTTT.

The V and J genes are TRBV27 and TRBJ2-7; 13 nucleotides agree with TRBD2. Per germline, CDR1 MNHEY and CDR2 SMNVEV (reference sequence). V shed 5 bases, J shed 4 bases, and the junction held 8 bases outside the gene matches. This CDR3 contains 16 residues. The CDR3 region has the DNA TGTGCCAGCAGTCGGACTAGCGGGAGATCCGGATACGAGCAGTACTTC. Translating it yields CASSRTSGRSGYEQYF.

The V gene is TRBV28, the J gene TRBJ1-2; D is perhaps TRBD1 (6 bases). V shed 6 bases and J shed 4 bases, with 12 bases lying between them. CDR3 length: 13 amino acids. Germline V gives CDR1 MDHEN, CDR2 SYDVKM. CDR3 in DNA: TGTGCCAGCAGCGCAAGGGGGACCTATGGCTACACCTTC. This translates into CASSARGTYGYTF.

The chain recombines TRBV28 with TRBJ2-7; D is undetermined. Germline V gene lookup returns CDR1 MDHEN and CDR2 SYDVKM. The V end lost 6 bases, the J end lost 0 bases, and 9 bases lay between the germline ends. This CDR3 is built from 13 residues. The CDR3 spells CASRSASSYEQYF. CDR3 sequence (DNA): TGTGCCAGCAGGTCGGCGTCCTCCTACGAGCAGTACTTC.

V is TRBV27 and J is TRBJ2-3; 9 bases fit TRBD1. CDR3 length: 17 amino acids. V dropped 1 base and J dropped 1; count of bases not matched to a gene: 6. The germline V gene has CDR1 MNHEY and CDR2 SMNVEV (reference sequence). CDR3: CASSLYWGQGGTDTQYF. As DNA, the CDR3 is TGTGCCAGCAGTTTATATTGGGGACAGGGTGGCACAGATACGCAGTATTTT.

Of note for this clone: Within the sample, other DNA sequences also encode this same CDR3. The J gene is TRBJ1-1, the V gene TRBV27, with D maybe TRBD1 (6 bases). Between the trimmed V and J ends, which lost 7 bases and 8 bases, there was a span of 11 bases. Germline V gene sequence: CDR1 MNHEY, CDR2 SMNVEV (reference sequence). The CDR3 sequence is 11 residues long. The CDR3 here is CASTSGTEAFF. DNA of the CDR3: TGTGCCAGCACTTCCGGGACAGAAGCTTTCTTT.

This clone has just one count. The V call is TRBV29-1, the J call TRBJ1-1; a possible D gene is TRBD1 (6 bases). The CDR3 length is 10 residues. Germline V lookup: CDR1 SQVTM, CDR2 ANQGSEA. V lost 4 bases, J lost 11 bases, and 11 bases lay in between. The CDR3 region has the DNA TGCAGCGTTGGAGGGGGTAGGGCTTTCTTT. It is translated as CSVGGGRAFF.

The V call is TRBV13, the J call TRBJ1-1, with a weak D call TRBD1 (5 bases). V lost 3 bases and J lost 1, with 9 bases in between. Germline V gene data show CDR1 as PRHDT and CDR2 as FYEKMQ (reference sequence). This CDR3 has 14 residues. CDR3 sequence: CASSFWDPNTEAFF. In DNA form, the CDR3 reads TGTGCCAGCAGCTTCTGGGACCCGAACACTGAAGCTTTCTTT.

The chain is built from TRBV7-9 and TRBJ2-2; 10 bases fit TRBD1. The CDR3 has 18 residues. The junction had 15 bases not matched to a gene; V was cut back by 6 bases and J by 5 bases. The V gene's germline CDR1 is SEHNR and CDR2 FQNEAQ (reference sequence). In nucleotides, the CDR3 is TGTGCCAGCAGTTATGGTCCCGCCGGACAGGGGGGGACCGGGGAGCTGTTTTTT. Translating gives CASSYGPAGQGGTGELFF.

The chain joins TRBV6-5 to TRBJ2-1; D possibly corresponds to TRBD2 (6 bases). The CDR3 is 16 amino acids. Germline CDR1 is MNHEY and CDR2 is SVGAGI. V was clipped by 0 bases and J by 4 bases, with 13 bases between them. This CDR3 is CASSYSKIAGYNEQFF. The DNA for the CDR3 is TGTGCCAGCAGTTACTCGAAGATTGCGGGGTACAATGAGCAGTTCTTC.

The rearrangement uses TRBV19 and TRBJ1-2, with D possibly TRBD1 on 6 matching bases. This CDR3 comprises 15 residues. Trimming took 5 bases from V and 8 from J, leaving 21 bases between them. The germline V gene encodes CDR1 LNHDA and CDR2 SQIVND (reference sequence). CDR3 nucleotides: TGTGCCAGTAGTGTGCCCAGGGGCCTCGTGGGCGGCTACACCTTC. Translated: CASSVPRGLVGGYTF.

The chain recombines TRBV10-3 with TRBJ2-1; a possible D gene is TRBD1 (5 bases). The length of the CDR3 is 15 residues. V lost 0 bases, J lost 3 bases, and 9 bases lay in between. The germline CDR1 and CDR2 sequences are ENHRY and SYGVKD. The CDR3 reads CAISESRGIYNEQFF. CDR3 in DNA: TGTGCCATCAGTGAGTCTAGGGGCATCTACAATGAGCAGTTCTTC.

This clone was counted once. The chain couples TRBV29-1 to TRBJ2-7, with TRBD2 identical over 11 bases. The CDR3 contains 15 residues. The junction had 11 bases not matched to a gene; V was cut back by 7 bases and J by 3 bases. Germline V CDR1 and CDR2: SQVTM, ANQGSEA. CDR3 nucleotide sequence: TGCAGCGCGAGGGCACCAGGGACTAGCGGCTACGAGCAGTACTTC. Amino acids: CSARAPGTSGYEQYF.

The chain employs TRBV4-1 and TRBJ2-1; tentatively, D is TRBD1 (6 bases). From germline, CDR1 is MGHRA and CDR2 YSYEKL. The CDR3 is 17 residues long. V lost 3 bases to trimming and J lost 1 base, with 16 bases between them. CDR3 amino acids: CASSQTTGYISYNEQFF. In DNA, the CDR3 is TGCGCCAGCAGCCAGACCACAGGGTATATTTCCTACAATGAGCAGTTCTTC.

This chain links TRBV5-8 with TRBJ1-2; TRBD1 is a possible D gene (5 bases). CDR1 and CDR2 from the germline V gene are SGHTS and YDEGEE. The CDR3 runs to 15 residues. The V gene lost 1 base and the J gene lost 1 base, with 11 bases spanning the gap. This CDR3 is CASSLLWGFNYGYTF. In DNA form, the CDR3 reads TGTGCCAGCAGCTTGTTATGGGGGTTTAACTATGGCTACACCTTC.

The chain combines TRBV6-1 with TRBJ2-7; perhaps D is TRBD1 or TRBD2 (5 bases each). The V end lost 7 bases, the J end lost 2 bases, and 12 bases lay between the germline ends. CDR1 is MNHNS and CDR2 is SASEGT in the germline V gene. This CDR3 comprises 13 residues. The CDR3, as DNA: TGTGCCAGCAATGGGGGAAGAGCCTACGAGCAGTACTTC. This codes for CASNGGRAYEQYF.

The chain links TRBV9 to TRBJ1-1; D remains ambiguous. CDR1 is SGDLS and CDR2 is YYNGEE in the germline V gene. The germline V and J ends were trimmed by 0 bases and 8 bases, with 11 bases remaining between them. This CDR3 is 13 amino acids long. CDR3 residues: CASSVEGTGEAFF. The CDR3 DNA sequence: TGTGCCAGCAGCGTAGAAGGAACGGGAGAAGCTTTCTTT.

The rearrangement links TRBV28 to TRBJ2-5, with 10 bases identical to TRBD1. This CDR3 has 17 amino acids. CDR1 and CDR2 (germline): MDHEN, SYDVKM. Trimming cost V 10 bases and J 2 bases; bases outside gene matches: 16. The CDR3 bases are TGTGCCACCTCCTCCCGGGACAGGGGAGGGGTACAAGAGACCCAGTACTTC. Its translation: CATSSRDRGGVQETQYF.

This clone has a single count. This chain uses TRBV28 with TRBJ2-5, with 7 bases aligning to TRBD1. The CDR3 runs 14 residues. Germline CDR1 MDHEN, CDR2 SYDVKM. V was pared by 4 bases and J by 5 bases, with 7 bases of the junction left unmatched. The CDR3 spells CASSSYRGKETQYF. As DNA, the CDR3 is TGTGCCAGCAGTTCCTACAGGGGTAAGGAGACCCAGTACTTC. Combining the CDR3 with reference TRBV28 and TRBJ2-5 gives the whole variable domain DVKVTQSSRYLVKRTGEKVFLECVQDMDHENMFWYRQDPGLGLRLIYFSYDVKMKEKGDIPEGYSVSREKKERFSLILESASTNQTSMYLCASSSYRGKETQYFGPGTRLLVL.

The V call is TRBV6-1, the J call TRBJ1-3; D unclear. The length of the CDR3 is 14 residues. CDR1 is MNHNS, CDR2 SASEGT, per germline. V lost 0 bases, J lost 4 bases, and 7 bases lay in between. CDR3 region: CASSEAGFGNTIYF. For the CDR3, the DNA is TGTGCCAGCAGTGAAGCGGGATTCGGAAACACCATATATTTT.

This chain joins TRBV5-1 and TRBJ2-3, with TRBD2 identical over 10 bases. CDR1 SGHRS and CDR2 YFSETQ come from the germline V gene. This CDR3 comprises 18 residues. Germline trimming cut 4 bases from V and 0 bases from J; bases unmatched to any gene: 11. The CDR3 reads CASSPWLVAGGSTDTQYF. CDR3 nucleotides: TGCGCCAGCAGCCCCTGGCTGGTAGCGGGGGGTAGCACAGATACGCAGTATTTT.

The rearrangement uses TRBV6-1 and TRBJ2-5; 11 bases align to TRBD2. The germline CDR1 and CDR2 sequences are MNHNS and SASEGT. The V gene end was trimmed by 5 bases and the J gene end by 2 bases; junction bases not matched to a gene: 4. CDR3 length: 15 amino acids. The CDR3 coding sequence is TGTGCCAGCAGTTTAGCGGGAGGGGGGCAAGAGACCCAGTACTTC. It is translated as CASSLAGGGQETQYF.

The chain recombines TRBV29-1 with TRBJ2-1; D ambiguous. V was pared by 1 base and J by 15 bases, with 13 bases between. Per the germline V gene, CDR1 is SQVTM and CDR2 is ANQGSEA. CDR3 size: 11 residues. CDR3 sequence reads: CSVEGSLPPFF. The CDR3 DNA follows: TGCAGCGTTGAAGGGAGCCTCCCACCGTTCTTC.

The chain combines TRBV27 with TRBJ2-1, with 8 bases fitting TRBD1. Per germline, CDR1 MNHEY and CDR2 SMNVEV (reference sequence). The CDR3 spans 14 residues. V dropped 7 bases and J dropped 8; count of bases not matched to a gene: 10. CDR3 sequence reads: CASTHNRGMYEQFF. The CDR3 DNA follows: TGTGCCAGCACCCACAACAGGGGGATGTATGAGCAGTTCTTC.

The chain recombines TRBV19 with TRBJ1-1; maybe TRBD1 (5 bases). CDR3 length: 13 residues. CDR1 and CDR2 from the germline V gene are LNHDA and SQIVND (reference sequence). V dropped 4 bases and J dropped 2 bases, with 8 bases sitting between them. CDR3 in DNA: TGTGCCAGTAGTACGGACAAAAACACTGAAGCTTTCTTT. This translates into CASSTDKNTEAFF.

The chain has TRBV6-1 and TRBJ1-2, with 8 positions matching TRBD1. CDR1 is MNHNS, CDR2 SASEGT, per germline. J lost 0 bases, V lost 7 bases, and 7 bases had no gene match. The CDR3 is made up of 15 amino acids. The CDR3 DNA sequence: TGTGCCAGCATCTACGGGACAGGCGCTAACTATGGCTACACCTTC. Translating gives CASIYGTGANYGYTF.

CDR3 DNA: TGTGCCAGCAGTGAATCCACTAGCGGGAGGGCCTACGAGCAGTACTTC. As protein: CASSESTSGRAYEQYF. The J gene is TRBJ2-7, the V gene TRBV2; 13 bases fit TRBD2. The CDR3 is made up of 16 amino acids. The V and J ends lost 2 bases and 2 bases, in that order; junction bases with no gene match: 3. Germline V gene sequence: CDR1 SNHLY, CDR2 FYNNEI.